The following is a T cell receptor beta chain sequence with its context. The antigen is undetermined. This record comes from a study of T cell responses to AZD1222 COVID-19 vaccine. The study's findings and limits: Spike-specific TCR repertoires showed rising breadth and depth after two AZD1222 doses. Spike-wide vaccine-associated CD4 TCRs dominated at 160-218 and 743-854. Most donors were white British and more were female, and clonal diversity was possibly underestimated.

Repertoires were generated with immunoSEQ multiplex PCR, while TCRdb's copy carries only in-frame clones and drops some. The data contain approximately 170,000 clones, around 90% of them singletons. The sequencing used peripheral blood, collected on day 0 of AZD1222 vaccination. This TCR derives from an adult in good health.

The CDR3 nucleotides are TGTGCCAGCAGCTTAGGAAGCCCCGGGCAGTACTTC. It translates to CASSLGSPGQYF. The chain links TRBV7-9 to TRBJ2-7; D is ambiguous. The germline V gene encodes CDR1 SEHNR and CDR2 FQNEAQ (reference sequence). This CDR3 contains 12 residues. Deletions cut 1 base from V and 9 bases from J, with 10 bases between.